A selection of T cell receptor beta chains follows, all from one sample in a study of T cell clonotyping in hematopoietic cell transplantation. Only in-frame clones appear in the TCRdb table, and some are missing; sequencing was by immunoSEQ multiplex PCR. The profile shows about 15,000 clones, less than 80% of them singletons. Sequencing used PBMCs. These receptor sequences come from a human donor who either received an allogeneic hematopoietic cell transplant for a myeloid malignancy or was a related donor (not recorded which). Some clones in this sample may be carry-over from other donors' samples. Both conserved end residues are part of each CDR3. The D gene is left open where the match is weak. Not every row has a clone size; where given, it reads once, few, many or a size class.

v_gene	d_gene	j_gene	abundance	CDR3nt	CDR3aa
TRBV29-1	-	TRBJ1-1	-	TGCAGCGTTGGGAAAGAAGCTTTCTTT	CSVGKEAFF
TRBV6-5	-	TRBJ1-2	-	TGTGCCAGCAGCCCAGTTGAATCGGATGGCTACACCTTC	CASSPVESDGYTF
TRBV19	-	TRBJ2-3	few	TGTGCCAGTAGTATGTGGGACCTCGGAGATACGCAGTATTTT	CASSMWDLGDTQYF
TRBV6-1	-	TRBJ2-2	-	TGTGCCAGCACCAATGGGGCGTTGGTCGAGCTGTTTTTT	CASTNGALVELFF
TRBV30	-	TRBJ1-3	-	TGTGCCTGGAGTGGGAGGGGCCCTGGAAACACCATATATTTT	CAWSGRGPGNTIYF
TRBV6-5	-	TRBJ2-7	once	TGTGCCAGCAGTGCAAGGACAGCATACGAGCAGTACTTC	CASSARTAYEQYF
TRBV14	-	TRBJ1-1	-	TGTGCCAGCAGCCGTACCGGTCGAACTGAAGCTTTCTTT	CASSRTGRTEAFF
TRBV7-2	TRBD1	TRBJ1-5	few	TGTGCCAGCAGCTCCGACAGGGGGAATCAGCCCCAGCATTTT	CASSSDRGNQPQHF
TRBV5-8	-	TRBJ2-1	-	TGTGCCAGCAGCTTGAATTCCAATGAGCAGTTCTTC	CASSLNSNEQFF
TRBV30	-	TRBJ1-5	-	TGTGCCTGGAGTAAGAGTTTTCAGCCCCAGCATTTT	CAWSKSFQPQHF
TRBV30	TRBD1	TRBJ1-2	few	TGTGCCTGGAGCGGACAGGCCCCCATAAGCTACACCTTC	CAWSGQAPISYTF
TRBV28	-	TRBJ2-7	once	TGTGCCAGCAGTTCCCCGGGACTCCCAGACGAGCAGTACTTC	CASSSPGLPDEQYF
TRBV9	-	TRBJ2-3	-	TGTGCCAGCAGCGTAGATCGGGCTACAAGCACAGATACGCAGTATTTT	CASSVDRATSTDTQYF
TRBV25-1	-	TRBJ2-7	-	TGTGCCAGCGAACAATCGGTCTACGAGCAGTACTTC	CASEQSVYEQYF
TRBV7-2	-	TRBJ2-7	once	TGTGCCAGCAGCGTACAGGGACGGCCCTACGAGCAGTACTTC	CASSVQGRPYEQYF
TRBV6-6	-	TRBJ1-1	-	TGTGCCAGCAGTTACTCGGTAGACACTGAAGCTTTCTTT	CASSYSVDTEAFF
TRBV16	-	TRBJ1-5	-	TGTGCCAGCAGCCAATTTGTGACAGGCGGCAATCAGCCCCAGCATTTT	CASSQFVTGGNQPQHF
TRBV6-5	-	TRBJ1-4	few	TGTGCCAGCAGCGAAAAAAGTGAAAAACTGTTTTTT	CASSEKSEKLFF
TRBV25-1	-	TRBJ1-1	-	TGTGCCAGCAGCGACCGAGCCTCAGGGTTCAACACTGAAGCTTTCTTT	CASSDRASGFNTEAFF
TRBV30	-	TRBJ1-3	-	TGTGCCTGCTGCGGAAACACCACATATTTT	CACCGNTTYF
TRBV27	TRBD2	TRBJ2-7	-	TGTGCCAGTAGCGGGACCACTTACGAGCAGTACTTC	CASSGTTYEQYF
TRBV10-3	-	TRBJ1-2	few	TGTGCCATCAGTGAGTCAAATGGCTACACCTTC	CAISESNGYTF
TRBV4-2	TRBD1	TRBJ1-2	-	TGTGCCAGCAGCCAAGATCGGGGGACAGCTCAATATGGCTACACCTTC	CASSQDRGTAQYGYTF
TRBV25-1	-	TRBJ2-1	-	TGTGCCAGCACTCCGTCGGGCAGCTCCTACAATGAGCAGTTCTTC	CASTPSGSSYNEQFF
TRBV25-1	TRBD2	TRBJ2-1	-	TGTGCCAGCAGAAACGGCGGGGGTGGCTACAATGAGCAGTTCTTC	CASRNGGGGYNEQFF
TRBV4-3	-	TRBJ1-2	-	TGCGCCAGCAGCCAAGGGGACTATGGCTACACCTTC	CASSQGDYGYTF
TRBV29-1	TRBD1	TRBJ1-1	-	TGCAGCGTCACTCCACAGGGGGCTAAACTTGAAGCTTTCTTT	CSVTPQGAKLEAFF
TRBV6-5	-	TRBJ2-7	once	TGTGCCAGCAGTTACGGCGGGAACGTCTACGAGCAGTACTTC	CASSYGGNVYEQYF
TRBV2	-	TRBJ1-1	-	TGTGCCAGCAGTATCGAGGACACTGAAGCTTTCTTT	CASSIEDTEAFF
TRBV5-1	TRBD1	TRBJ2-7	-	TGCGCCAGCAGCCGGGACAGGAGTATGCAGTACTTC	CASSRDRSMQYF
TRBV2	-	TRBJ2-2	few	TGTGCCAGCAGTGAAGGGGACGTCAGTCCCGGGGAGCTGTTTTTT	CASSEGDVSPGELFF
TRBV4-1	-	TRBJ1-4	few	TGCGCCAGCAGCCAGGGGATCACCCAAAAACTGTTTTTT	CASSQGITQKLFF
TRBV30	-	TRBJ1-2	-	TGTGCCTGGAGAGGTGTTGGGGCGAAAAACTATGGCTACACCTTC	CAWRGVGAKNYGYTF
TRBV7-2	TRBD1	TRBJ1-2	few	TGTGCCAGCAGCTTAGCGCAGGACAGGGGGTCGGGTGGCTACACCTTC	CASSLAQDRGSGGYTF
TRBV28	-	TRBJ2-5	once	TGTGCCAGCAGTTTACGTGGGGACTCAAGGGACTTC	CASSLRGDSRDF
TRBV6-5	-	TRBJ1-4	-	TGTGCCAGCAGTCCTTCCGACAATCCGGTGTTTTTT	CASSPSDNPVFF
TRBV6-5	-	TRBJ2-1	-	TGTGCCAGCAGTCGGGGGACCCAAGGTCTGTTCTTC	CASSRGTQGLFF
TRBV29-1	TRBD2	TRBJ2-7	-	TGCAGCGTCCTAGCGGGGGGCTACGAGCAGTACTTC	CSVLAGGYEQYF
TRBV5-6	TRBD1	TRBJ2-3	-	TGTGCCAGCAGCTGGGGACAGCTCACAGATACGCAGTATTTT	CASSWGQLTDTQYF
TRBV2	-	TRBJ1-4	-	TGTGCCAGCAGAGGGCAGTCCGCAACTAATGAAAAACTGTTTTTT	CASRGQSATNEKLFF
TRBV10-3	-	TRBJ1-1	-	TGTGCCATCAGCGGGAACACTGAAGCTTTCTTT	CAISGNTEAFF
TRBV29-1	-	TRBJ2-5	once	TGCAGCGTAGGAACAGGGTCCTTGGAGACCCAGTACTTC	CSVGTGSLETQYF
TRBV30	-	TRBJ1-3	-	TGTGCCTGGACTGTGGGGCTCTCTGGAAACACCATATATTTT	CAWTVGLSGNTIYF
TRBV4-1	-	TRBJ1-1	few	TGCGCCAGCAGCCAAGAAGGTCTAAGGGGGACTGAAGCTTTCTTT	CASSQEGLRGTEAFF
TRBV13	-	TRBJ2-7	-	TGTGCCAGCAGCTTTGACAGGAGCTCCTACGAGCAGTACTTC	CASSFDRSSYEQYF
TRBV7-9	-	TRBJ1-3	few	TGTGCCAGCCGGACCTCTGGGCAGGCAGACTCTGGAAACACCATATATTTT	CASRTSGQADSGNTIYF
TRBV7-2	-	TRBJ2-7	-	TGTGCCAGCTCCTCCTTCTACGAGCAGTACTTC	CASSSFYEQYF
TRBV30	TRBD2	TRBJ2-7	-	TGTGCCTGGAGTGTAACTAGCGGACTCCACTTC	CAWSVTSGLHF
TRBV28	-	TRBJ1-2	-	TGTGCCAGCAGTCTAAGGGACATCCGGATAGGCTACACCTTC	CASSLRDIRIGYTF